Listed here are 18 T cell receptor beta chains from one sample, sequenced in a study of blood T cell repertoires in COVID-19. Some clones are missing from TCRdb's copy, which holds only in-frame ones; the method was immunoSEQ multiplex PCR. The sample has about 190,000 clones; around nine tenths are singletons. Material for sequencing was peripheral blood. The receptors come from a woman between 65 and 79 years old with COVID-19, enrolled during active disease.

The genes are TRBV11-2 and TRBJ2-7; a possible D gene is TRBD2 (6 bases). V lost 2 bases and J lost 1, with 12 bases in between. The CDR3 has 15 residues. Germline CDR1 is SGHAT and CDR2 is FQNNGV. The CDR3 spells CASSLYSGVSYEQYF. The CDR3 DNA reads as TGTGCCAGCAGCTTATATAGCGGTGTATCCTACGAGCAGTACTTC.

The J gene is TRBJ1-5, the V gene TRBV12-3 or TRBV12-4; 10 nucleotides align to TRBD1. CDR3 length equals 13 residues. J gave up 7 bases and V 5 bases, and 2 bases lay outside the gene matches. CDR3 protein: CASSGQGEQPQHF. The CDR3 coding sequence is TGTGCCAGCAGTGGACAGGGGGAACAGCCCCAGCATTTT.

V usage is TRBV7-2 and J usage is TRBJ1-2, with 7 bases aligning to TRBD1. J gave up 0 bases and V 2 bases, and 3 bases lay outside the gene matches. The CDR3 contains 15 residues. In germline, CDR1 is SGHTA, CDR2 FQGNSA. The CDR3 sequence is CASSLWGQPNYGYTF. Written as DNA, the CDR3 is TGTGCCAGCAGCTTATGGGGACAGCCTAACTATGGCTACACCTTC. Looking up the rest from reference TRBV7-2 and TRBJ1-2 gives the full variable domain: GAGVSQSPSNKVTEKGKDVELRCDPISGHTALYWYRQSLGQGLEFLIYFQGNSAPDKSGLPSDRFSAERTGGSVSTLTIQRTQQEDSAVYLCASSLWGQPNYGYTFGSGTRLTVV.

This chain uses TRBV30 with TRBJ1-4, with unresolved D. The germline V gene has CDR1 GTSNPN and CDR2 SVGIG (reference sequence). The length of the CDR3 is 14 residues. V lost 0 bases, J lost 0 bases, and 5 bases lay in between. The DNA of the CDR3 is TGTGCCTGGAGTGTTCCCTCAACTAATGAAAAACTGTTTTTT. This translates into CAWSVPSTNEKLFF.

This clone was picked up a small number of times. The rearrangement joins TRBV3-1 (or the pseudogene TRBV3-2) to TRBJ2-7; TRBD1 might be the D (6 bases). Trimming stripped 3 bases from V and 3 bases from J, with 12 bases between. CDR1 and CDR2 from the germline V gene are LGHDT and YNNKEL (reference sequence). CDR3 length equals 14 residues. The CDR3 loop is CASSQGAIVYEQYF. CDR3 sequence (DNA): TGTGCCAGCAGCCAGGGGGCGATTGTCTACGAGCAGTACTTC.

The gene calls are TRBV15 and TRBJ1-5; D remains ambiguous. Germline loops: CDR1 LNHNV, CDR2 YYDKDF (reference sequence). V was clipped by 1 base and J by 5 bases, with 9 bases between them. The CDR3 has 14 residues. The chain's CDR3 is CATSRVYGDQPQHF. The CDR3 bases are TGTGCCACCAGCAGAGTGTACGGGGATCAGCCCCAGCATTTT.

The chain is built from TRBV28 and TRBJ1-5; D not resolved. Germline values: CDR1 MDHEN, CDR2 SYDVKM. The CDR3 contains 15 residues. Trimming removed 3 bases from V and 2 bases from J, with 11 bases in between. Here the CDR3 reads CASSFSGEGNQPQHF. CDR3 in DNA: TGTGCCAGCAGTTTTTCTGGGGAGGGCAATCAGCCCCAGCATTTT. The full variable domain, with the rest looked up from reference TRBV28 and TRBJ1-5, is DVKVTQSSRYLVKRTGEKVFLECVQDMDHENMFWYRQDPGLGLRLIYFSYDVKMKEKGDIPEGYSVSREKKERFSLILESASTNQTSMYLCASSFSGEGNQPQHFGDGTRLSIL.

The rearrangement joins TRBV19 to TRBJ2-7; TRBD2 might be the D (6 bases). The CDR3 covers 15 residues. CDR1 and CDR2 from the germline V gene are LNHDA and SQIVND (reference sequence). V lost 6 bases, J lost 2 bases, and 17 bases lay in between. The CDR3 loop is CASSNPGLRAYEQYF. In DNA, the CDR3 is TGTGCCAGTAGCAACCCGGGACTCCGTGCCTACGAGCAGTACTTC. Full variable domain (missing parts from reference TRBV19 and TRBJ2-7): DGGITQSPKYLFRKEGQNVTLSCEQNLNHDAMYWYRQDPGQGLRLIYYSQIVNDFQKGDIAEGYSVSREKKESFPLTVTSAQKNPTAFYLCASSNPGLRAYEQYFGPGTRLTVT.

The chain is built from TRBV11-3 and TRBJ2-3; 7 nucleotides line up with TRBD2. The CDR3 has 15 amino acids. V lost 4 bases, J lost 4 bases, and 8 bases stayed unmatched. The germline V gene has CDR1 SGHNT and CDR2 YENEEA. The DNA for the CDR3 is TGTGCCAGCAGCTGGGGGGGGAGAGGGTCAGATACGCAGTATTTT. This encodes CASSWGGRGSDTQYF.

This clone was observed a few times. The chain links TRBV27 to TRBJ1-4; tentative D call: TRBD1 (6 bases). Trimming pared 3 bases from V and 7 bases from J, leaving 21 bases between. In germline, CDR1 is MNHEY, CDR2 SMNVEV (reference sequence). CDR3 length: 17 residues. The CDR3 loop is CASSFSFRGTQREKLFF. CDR3 sequence (DNA): TGTGCCAGCAGTTTCTCTTTTAGGGGGACCCAACGTGAAAAACTGTTTTTT.

The chain recombines TRBV29-1 with TRBJ1-2; D might be TRBD1 (5 bases). V was shortened by 1 base and J by 8 bases, with 14 bases between the two germline ends. Germline CDR1 SQVTM, CDR2 ANQGSEA. This CDR3 spans 13 amino acids. CDR3 sequence (DNA): TGCAGCGTTGAAGCGCCCGCGGGGGGAGGCTACACCTTC. This sequence encodes CSVEAPAGGGYTF. Supplemented by reference TRBV29-1 and TRBJ1-2, the full variable domain reads SAVISQKPSRDICQRGTSLTIQCQVDSQVTMMFWYRQQPGQSLTLIATANQGSEATYESGFVIDKFPISRPNLTFSTLTVSNMSPEDSSIYLCSVEAPAGGGYTFGSGTRLTVV.

The rearrangement uses TRBV24-1 and TRBJ2-5; D uncertain. V was cut by 1 base and J by 0 bases, with 8 bases left in between. The germline V gene encodes CDR1 KGHDR and CDR2 SFDVKD. CDR3 size: 15 residues. CDR3 sequence: CATSDFGLYQETQYF. The CDR3 coding sequence is TGTGCCACCAGTGATTTCGGGTTGTACCAAGAGACCCAGTACTTC.

The V and J genes are TRBV19 and TRBJ1-2; D is perhaps TRBD1 (5 bases). In germline, CDR1 is LNHDA, CDR2 SQIVND (reference sequence). Trimming shortened V by 9 bases and J by 2 bases, and 22 bases separated the two germline ends. This CDR3 region has 16 residues. CDR3 protein: CASLNRQNFQNYGYTF. The CDR3 DNA is TGTGCCAGCCTTAACAGGCAAAATTTCCAGAACTATGGCTACACCTTC.

This clone was counted a single time. The chain couples TRBV19 to TRBJ1-5; D remains ambiguous. Germline V lookup: CDR1 LNHDA, CDR2 SQIVND (reference sequence). The V end lost 8 bases, the J end lost 2 bases, and 10 bases lay between the germline ends. This CDR3 contains 13 residues. CDR3 region: CASYSRGNQPQHF. The CDR3 coding sequence is TGTGCCAGTTACTCCCGGGGCAATCAGCCCCAGCATTTT.

This chain links TRBV27 with TRBJ1-5; D gene uncertain. Per germline, CDR1 MNHEY and CDR2 SMNVEV (reference sequence). There are 14 residues in the CDR3. V was clipped by 4 bases and J by 7 bases, with 14 bases between them. Written as DNA, the CDR3 is TGTGCCAGCAGTTCCCCGATGAGAGGGCAGCCCCAGCATTTT. Amino acids: CASSSPMRGQPQHF.

The chain combines TRBV12-3 or TRBV12-4 with TRBJ1-1; 10 bases are shared with TRBD1. The CDR3 spans 13 residues. The J segment lost 6 bases and the V segment lost 6 bases, leaving 4 bases of the junction unmatched. The CDR3 DNA reads TGTGCCAGCAGGACAGGGGGCTTAGCTGAAGCTTTCTTT. Amino acid sequence: CASRTGGLAEAFF.

The chain joins TRBV6-5 to TRBJ1-5; 8 bases are shared with TRBD1. The CDR3 extends over 13 amino acids. Trimming removed 7 bases from V and 5 bases from J; junction bases left unmatched: 4. The germline CDR1 and CDR2 sequences are MNHEY and SVGAGI. CDR3 coding DNA: TGTGCCAGCACCCCGGACAGGGATCAGCCCCAGCATTTT. Its translation is CASTPDRDQPQHF.

The V call is TRBV7-6, the J call TRBJ2-5; D may be TRBD2 (5 bases). The CDR3 is 12 amino acids. Germline V lookup: CDR1 SGHVS, CDR2 FNYEAQ. Trimming took off 5 bases at V and 5 bases at J, with 9 bases between the two ends. Written as DNA, the CDR3 is TGTGCCAGCAGCCTGGCGGGCGAGACCCAGTACTTC. It is translated as CASSLAGETQYF.